The present T cell receptor (beta chain) was sequenced within a study of control samples from healthy donors and cancer patients. The repertoire was sequenced with immunoSEQ multiplex PCR; TCRdb's copy has only in-frame clones and lacks some. The repertoire holds about 53,000 clones, with around 87% as singletons. CDR3 length: 14 amino acids. Germline V CDR1 and CDR2: MNHEY, SMNVEV (reference sequence). V shed 4 bases and J 5 bases; nucleotides not matched to a gene: 6. The sequence was collected from a man aged 55 to 70 with head and neck cancer. Sequencing was carried out using PBMCs. The V gene is TRBV27, the J gene TRBJ2-5; 8 bases map to TRBD1. The CDR3, as DNA: TGTGCCAGCAGTTCGGGACAGGCGCTGGAGACCCAGTACTTC. It yields the protein CASSSGQALETQYF.